This is a list of T cell receptor beta chains from one sample in a study of regulatory T cells in long-lasting Graves disease. In TCRdb, the multiplex PCR reads were re-called with MiXCR into one record per CDR3 protein. Here the sample spans about 470,000 distinct CDR3 sequences, roughly 20% being singletons. The starting material was peripheral blood mononuclear cells (PBMCs), obtained when the disease was refractory, from a patient treated with antithyroid drugs. These receptors were collected from a female donor with Graves disease. Each CDR3 is given with its conserved first and last residue. A D gene is named only where the DNA matches it firmly. Size values are once, few and many counts, or a class for expanded clones, and some rows have none.

D	V	size	J	length	DNA	CDR3
.	TRBV20-1	.	TRBJ2-7	14	TGCAGTGCTAGTTCCCTAGCGCTGGGGTGGGAGCAGTACTTC	CSASSLALGWEQYF
.	TRBV28	many	TRBJ2-5	13	TGTGCCAGCAGTTCGAGGATCCCAGAGGCCCAGTACTTC	CASSSRIPEAQYF
.	TRBV4-2	many	TRBJ1-2	14	TGTGCCAGCAGCCAAGAACCAGGACCATATGGCTACACCTTC	CASSQEPGPYGYTF
.	TRBV20-1	few	TRBJ2-5	11	TGCAGTGCTAGAATTTCAGAGACCCAGTACTTC	CSARISETQYF
.	TRBV20-1	.	TRBJ2-5	13	TGCAGTGCTAGAGACGCAGGGATCTCGGCCCAGTACTTC	CSARDAGISAQYF
TRBD1	TRBV20-1	.	TRBJ2-1	16	TGCAGTGCTTTCCCCCTGACAGGGGGCCTAAACAATGAGCAGTTCTTC	CSAFPLTGGLNNEQFF
.	TRBV5-1	.	TRBJ2-7	16	TGTGCCAGCAGCTTGTGGTCCGATGGGGGGACCGGCGAGCAGTACTTC	CASSLWSDGGTGEQYF
TRBD1	TRBV28	once	TRBJ1-4	16	TGTGCCAGCAGTTTACCCCCGGACAGGAATAATGAAAAACTGTTTTTT	CASSLPPDRNNEKLFF
.	TRBV7-2	many	TRBJ2-6	15	TGTGCCAGCAGCTTCGGCCGCAGTGGGGCCAACGTCCTGACTTTC	CASSFGRSGANVLTF
.	TRBV28	.	TRBJ2-7	14	TGTGCCAGCGGCCCGGGGCTGCGAAACTACGAGCAGTACTTC	CASGPGLRNYEQYF
TRBD2	TRBV27	many	TRBJ2-7	18	TGTGCCAGCAGTTTATCTATTTCGACTAGCGGGAGTTCTCTCGAGCAGTACTTC	CASSLSISTSGSSLEQYF
TRBD2	TRBV9	many	TRBJ2-5	15	TGTGCCAGCAGCGTAGGCGGGAGGTTCTTGGAGACCCAGTACTTC	CASSVGGRFLETQYF
TRBD1	TRBV7-8	many	TRBJ1-3	14	TGTGCCAGCAGCTCCGGGACAGGAGGAAACACCATATATTTT	CASSSGTGGNTIYF
.	TRBV20-1	few	TRBJ1-3	14	TGCAGTGCTAGAGAGGACAGCTCTGGAAACACCATATATTTT	CSAREDSSGNTIYF
.	TRBV5-1	few	TRBJ1-4	14	TGCGCCAGCAGGGAAGGAACAACTAATGAAAAACTGTTTTTT	CASREGTTNEKLFF
TRBD1	TRBV11-2	few	TRBJ1-6	14	TGTGCCAGCAGCCACAGGGGATCTTATTCACCCCTCCACTTT	CASSHRGSYSPLHF
.	TRBV5-8	few	TRBJ2-7	15	TGTGCCAGCAGCTTGGATGGTTCTTTCTACTACGAGCAGTACTTC	CASSLDGSFYYEQYF
.	TRBV4-1	.	TRBJ1-1	14	TGCGCCAGCAGCCGGGGAGACAGCGGCACTGAAGCTTTCTTT	CASSRGDSGTEAFF
TRBD1	TRBV6-1	.	TRBJ2-3	18	TGTGCCAGCAGTTACCCAAGGACAGGGGGAGTTGGCACAGATACGCAGTATTTT	CASSYPRTGGVGTDTQYF
TRBD2	TRBV5-1	.	TRBJ2-2	16	TGCGCCAGCAGTCAACCGGGACTAGCGGTGACCGGGGAGCTGTTTTTT	CASSQPGLAVTGELFF
.	TRBV29-1	many	TRBJ1-2	13	TGCAGCGTTGCCCGGAACAGTAACTATGGCTACACCTTC	CSVARNSNYGYTF
.	TRBV13	few	TRBJ2-7	15	TGTGCCAGCAGCTTAGTTCAGGGGGGGTACTACGAGCAGTACTTC	CASSLVQGGYYEQYF
.	TRBV6-2/TRBV6-3	few	TRBJ2-6	14	TGTGCCAGCAAAGGGGGGCCTGGGGCCAACGTCCTGACTTTC	CASKGGPGANVLTF
.	TRBV12-3/TRBV12-4	many	TRBJ2-7	15	TGTGCCAGCAGTCGAAGGACAGAAAGCCTGGGGGAGCAGTACTTC	CASSRRTESLGEQYF
.	TRBV28	.	TRBJ1-5	13	TGTGCCAGCAGTTTATTCGAGGGGCAGCGCCAGCATTTT	CASSLFEGQRQHF
.	TRBV19	few	TRBJ1-5	16	TGTGCCAGTACTAGGACCGGGGGACTTAGCAATCAGCCCCAGCATTTT	CASTRTGGLSNQPQHF